This T cell receptor beta chain was found in a study of blood T cell repertoires in COVID-19. Looking at the study overall: Some COVID-19 samples were acute and others convalescent; all came from the United States, Italy and Spain.

This CDR3 has 14 residues. V lost 4 bases, J lost 7 bases, and 7 bases stayed unmatched. Germline V gene data show CDR1 as SGHRS and CDR2 as YFSETQ. Clones were sequenced by immunoSEQ multiplex PCR, and TCRdb holds only the in-frame ones, with some missing. The sample records about 400,000 clones, under 90% being singletons. This clonotype was sampled from a woman aged 30 to 39 who had recovered from COVID-19. The sequenced sample consisted of PBMCs or T cells enriched from blood (not recorded which). The genes are TRBV5-1 and TRBJ1-2, with TRBD1 identical over 10 bases. The CDR3 DNA reads TGCGCCAGCAGCAGGACAGGGGGAAGTCTTGGCTACACCTTC. Translated: CASSRTGGSLGYTF.